Sequencing of this T cell receptor beta chain was carried out in a study of vaccination effects on CD4 cells after COVID-19. Study-wide results and limits: Convalescent patients were scarce, and early post-infection timepoints were absent.

As to this clone: Its antigen is unknown.

With the ViraFEST assay, the study expanded antigen-specific CD4+ T cells using viral peptide pools, then sequenced them. Subsequent to a culture period of under twelve days, CD4+ T cells were isolated. As their vaccination, participants received two doses of either BNT162b2 or mRNA-1273. In the cultures, half the medium was exchanged for IL-2 medium on days 3 and 7. The V end lost 6 bases, the J end lost 2 bases, and 17 bases lay between the germline ends. The CDR3 spans 14 residues. Germline V gene data show CDR1 as SQVTM and CDR2 as ANQGSEA. TCRdb's copy holds only in-frame clones and misses some; the assay was immunoSEQ multiplex PCR. The sample carries about 46,000 clones, under 85% recorded once.

The genes are TRBV29-1 and TRBJ2-7; D perhaps matches TRBD1 (6 bases). The sequence derives from a human donor who received a COVID-19 vaccine. Sequences were derived from CD4+ T cells from PBMCs cultured with HCoV-OC43 spike peptides, sampled after COVID-19 vaccination. Subset reported: HCoV-OC43 spike overlapping peptide pool stimulation. CDR3 bases: TGCAGCGTGGCCAGGGGACCTAATGCCTACGAGCAGTACTTC. Protein: CSVARGPNAYEQYF.